Each of the 12 T cell receptor beta chains below was sequenced from the same sample in a study of low-dose radiotherapy and immunotherapy resistance in tumors. Alpha and beta chains were covered, as first-strand cDNA relied on TRAV- and TRBV-specific primers. It was with a constant-region primer and a V-primer adapter that TCRs were amplified over 20 PCR cycles. TCRdb redid the calling of the reads with MiXCR, one entry per CDR3 protein. The table records tens of thousands of distinct CDR3 sequences, 18% of them present only once. Time point of the sample: before trial treatment. The material sequenced was PBMCs, taken before treatment. The source of these receptors is a male donor with prostate cancer.

This clonotype occurred many times. J is TRBJ2-7 and V is TRBV20-1, with a weak D call TRBD2 (6 bases). CDR1 and CDR2 from the germline V gene are DFQATT and SNEGSKA (reference sequence). The CDR3 loop spans 12 amino acids. Deletions cut 3 bases from V and 4 bases from J, with 10 bases between. This CDR3 is CSASGDFYEQYF. For the CDR3, the DNA is TGCAGTGCTAGTGGGGACTTTTACGAGCAGTACTTC.

This clonotype was recorded many times. The V gene is TRBV19, the J gene TRBJ2-5; D remains ambiguous. Germline CDR1 is LNHDA and CDR2 is SQIVND (reference sequence). The CDR3 consists of 11 residues. V lost 3 bases and J 5 bases, leaving 4 bases between the germline ends. CDR3 DNA sequence: TGTGCCAGTAGTATTATGGAGACCCAGTACTTC. It is translated as CASSIMETQYF.

This clonotype appeared many times. The J gene is TRBJ2-7, the V gene TRBV12-3 or TRBV12-4; perhaps D is TRBD1 or TRBD2 (5 bases each). This CDR3 is 13 amino acids long. Between the trimmed V and J ends, which lost 6 bases and 0 bases, there was a span of 9 bases. CDR3 bases: TGTGCCAGCAGCGGGACCCCCTCCTACGAGCAGTACTTC. Translating it yields CASSGTPSYEQYF.

This clonotype occurred a few times. The chain has TRBV20-1 and TRBJ2-7; TRBD1 matches at 8 bases. The CDR3 runs 11 residues. Losses at the gene ends were 3 bases for V and 9 bases for J; bases not matched to a gene: 4. CDR1 and CDR2 from the germline V gene are DFQATT and SNEGSKA (reference sequence). CDR3 sequence reads: CSARDRVRQYF. CDR3 DNA sequence: TGCAGTGCTAGGGACAGGGTCCGGCAGTACTTC.

Worth noting for this clonotype: One base separates it from a far larger clone, so it is likely a read error. The V and J genes are TRBV28 and TRBJ2-6; the D is unclear. This CDR3 has 17 residues. From germline, CDR1 is MDHEN and CDR2 SYDVKM. Trimming pared 11 bases from V and 0 bases from J, leaving 20 bases between. CDR3 nucleotides: TGTGCCTCCAGTGATAATTTTCACTACTCTGGGGCCAACGTCCTGACTTTC. Its translation: CASSDNFHYSGANVLTF.

This clonotype was found many times. The chain is built from TRBV4-1 and TRBJ2-5; D might be TRBD1 (5 bases). Trimming stripped 0 bases from V and 5 bases from J, with 16 bases between. CDR3 length equals 16 residues. Looked up from germline, CDR1 is MGHRA and CDR2 is YSYEKL. Here the CDR3 reads CASSQEYRWQYETQYF. The CDR3 DNA sequence: TGCGCCAGCAGCCAAGAATACAGGTGGCAGTATGAGACCCAGTACTTC.

At least ten counts were recorded for this clonotype. The chain is built from TRBV6-5 and TRBJ2-3; TRBD2 matches at 13 bases. Germline CDR1 MNHEY, CDR2 SVGAGI. The J segment lost 0 bases and the V segment lost 7 bases, leaving 7 bases of the junction unmatched. CDR3 length: 17 amino acids. The CDR3 nucleotides are TGTGCCAGCACCCGGACTAGCGGGGGTGCTAGCACAGATACGCAGTATTTT. Its protein product is CASTRTSGGASTDTQYF.

In this sample, this clonotype turned up many times. At one of its ends the junction is not consistent with the germline gene, which may arise from a read error. The chain combines TRBV4-1 with TRBJ2-3; D is unresolved. Germline CDR1 MGHRA, CDR2 YSYEKL. The CDR3 totals 11 residues. CDR3 amino acids: CSSSQGDTQYF. The CDR3 DNA follows: TGCTCCAGCAGCCAAGGAGATACGCAGTATTTT.

The sample holds many counts of this clonotype. The genes are TRBV14 and TRBJ2-2, with D possibly being TRBD1 or TRBD2 (6 bases each). Germline-derived CDR1 and CDR2 are SGHDN and FVKESK. The CDR3 runs to 24 residues. Trimming took off 0 bases at V and 4 bases at J, with 36 bases between the two ends. CDR3 nucleotides: TGTGCCAGCAGCCAAGATTGGGATCCGACGGGGGACGTAACCGGGGACATGACCACCGGGGAGCTGTTTTTT. Translation: CASSQDWDPTGDVTGDMTTGELFF.

This clonotype was counted many times. The V call is TRBV6-6, the J call TRBJ2-7; D is unresolved. The V and J ends lost 2 bases and 7 bases respectively, with 18 bases between them. Germline V gene lookup returns CDR1 MNHNY and CDR2 SVGAGI (reference sequence). The CDR3 sequence is 15 residues long. CDR3 coding DNA: TGTGCCAGCAGTTACGAGCGACCGTCAGCTGGAGAGCAGTACTTC. Protein sequence: CASSYERPSAGEQYF.

Many counts were recorded for this clonotype. CDR3 DNA sequence: TGCGCCAGCAGCTTGGACACCTACGAGCAGTACTTC. This encodes CASSLDTYEQYF. The chain couples TRBV5-1 to TRBJ2-7; no definite D call. The CDR3 has 12 residues. The germline CDR1 and CDR2 sequences are SGHRS and YFSETQ. V was pared by 0 bases and J by 2 bases, with 3 bases between.

This clonotype was seen ten or more times. The chain carries TRBV5-1 and TRBJ2-6; D is possibly TRBD1 or TRBD2 (7 bases each). This CDR3 is built from 17 residues. CDR1 is SGHRS and CDR2 is YFSETQ in the germline V gene. The V and J ends lost 4 bases and 0 bases respectively, with 14 bases between them. In DNA form, the CDR3 reads TGCGCCAGCAGCGAGGGAGGGGGCTTCTCTGGGGCCAACGTCCTGACTTTC. This sequence encodes CASSEGGGFSGANVLTF.